This T cell receptor beta chain was captured by sequencing in a study of cytomegalovirus exposure and HLA in healthy donors. Germline loops: CDR1 SGHVS, CDR2 FNYEAQ. The CDR3 length is 16 residues. The V and J ends lost 0 bases and 6 bases respectively, with 17 bases between them. The PCR made use of 60 Vbeta and 13 Jbeta primers. The table came from immunoSEQ multiplex PCR; TCRdb's copy has only in-frame clones and leaves some out. This sample has about 110,000 clones, with around 76% found just once. Remarks on this clone: As yet, its antigen is unknown.

Study-wide findings and caveats: Later genetic work tied a missense DCLRE1C variant to beta-chain V and J trimming.

The sample taken for sequencing was PBMCs. The clonotype was recovered from a woman aged 45 to 65 in good health and CMV-seropositive. This chain links TRBV7-6 with TRBJ1-1; D possibly corresponds to TRBD1 (6 bases). Here the CDR3 DNA reads TGTGCCAGCAGCTTAGCACTCGGAGGCAAGGGGGCTGAAGCTTTCTTT. Protein sequence: CASSLALGGKGAEAFF.